This T cell receptor (beta chain) derives from a study of blood T cell repertoires in COVID-19. Across the whole study: Spain, Italy and the United States supplied samples that represented acute and convalescent COVID-19. In each case, the material was cDNA or gDNA derived from T cells, B-cell-depleted T cells, or PBMCs.

Authors' data handling: From reference gene primer amplification, estimates of nucleated cell counts were derived. Some clones are missing from TCRdb's copy, which holds only in-frame ones; the method was immunoSEQ multiplex PCR. V and J calls plus clone size are reproduced from that table; the DNA served to infer D and trimming. The repertoire has roughly 310,000 clones, 88% of them found once; the top ten carry roughly 4.1%. The sample consisted of peripheral blood. The receptor was derived from a woman in her forties or fifties with active or convalescent COVID-19.

The CDR3 region is CAAGQFMNTEAFF. Here the CDR3 DNA reads TGTGCCGCCGGACAGTTCATGAACACTGAAGCTTTCTTT. The V call is TRBV19, the J call TRBJ1-1; a possible D gene is TRBD1 (6 bases). This CDR3 has 13 residues. Germline V lookup: CDR1 LNHDA, CDR2 SQIVND (reference sequence). V dropped 11 bases and J dropped 0 bases, with 13 bases sitting between them.